This TCR beta chain originates from a study of radiation and T cells in renal cell carcinoma. Study overall: Nephrectomy followed 15 Gy stereotactic body radiation by 4 weeks.

This sample's time point: baseline pretreatment blood. Treatment reported: 15 Gy SBRT to primary tumor, nephrectomy 4 weeks later. About this clone: Its specificity is unknown.

Here immunoSEQ multiplex PCR was the method, and the copy in TCRdb shows in-frame clones only, minus some. The sample yields 100,000 or so clones, around nine tenths seen once. Broader study findings: Top tumor clonotypes rose in blood 2 weeks post-radiation, then contracted. Without pretreatment biopsies, baseline tumor clonotype presence was undetermined.

This TCR was recovered from a man aged 50 or older with renal cell carcinoma. Here the sequenced sample was blood, taken from a patient whose treatment included radiotherapy and nephrectomy.

The CDR3 DNA is TGTGCCAGTAGTCGATGGACAGGGGCGATGACACCCCTCCACTTT. This encodes CASSRWTGAMTPLHF. This chain connects TRBV19 to TRBJ1-6; the match to TRBD1 covers 9 bases. CDR3 length: 15 residues. Germline V gene lookup returns CDR1 LNHDA and CDR2 SQIVND (reference sequence). Trimming removed 5 bases from V and 11 bases from J; junction bases left unmatched: 10.